This TCR beta chain was identified in a study of response to subunit inactivated influenza vaccine. TCRdb re-called the RT-PCR reads through MiXCR, storing one row per CDR3 protein. The profile shows more than 700,000 distinct CDR3 sequences, 21% of them singletons. This clonotype was found a few times. Its target is unknown. Findings and caveats of the study: Authors suggested that a seasonal influenza vaccination recruits few new T cells each time.

With 2 bases clipped from V and 2 bases from J, the junction kept 5 bases outside the gene matches. The CDR3 is 15 amino acids. CDR1 MNHEY and CDR2 SVGAGI come from the germline V gene. This clonotype was obtained from a man in his fifties who received an inactivated influenza vaccine. The sequencing used PBMCs from blood, collected more than 4 days after vaccination. The genes are TRBV6-5 and TRBJ2-5, with 7 positions matching TRBD1. The CDR3 DNA follows: TGTGCCAGCAGTTACAACCGACAGGGTCAAGAGACCCAGTACTTC. It codes for CASSYNRQGQETQYF.